A selection of T cell receptor beta chains follows, all from one sample in a study of graft-versus-host responses after intestinal transplantation. Their cognate antigens are unknown. Clones were sequenced by immunoSEQ multiplex PCR, and TCRdb holds only the in-frame ones, with some missing. The sample records approximately 89,000 clones, more than 85% being singletons. The source was unstimulated CD4+ T cells sorted from spleen or lymph node cells, collected before intestinal transplant. These receptors originate from a human donor who received an intestinal transplant. The CDR3 runs from the conserved cysteine through the conserved F or W. D genes are given only for firm matches. Size values are once, few and many counts, or a class for expanded clones, and some rows have none.

D: .; J: TRBJ1-3; V: TRBV5-1; size: few; DNA: TGCGCCAGCAGCTTAGCAATGGGCAACTCTGGAAACACCATATATTTT; CDR3: CASSLAMGNSGNTIYF
D: .; J: TRBJ2-5; V: TRBV7-2; size: .; DNA: TGTGCCATCGTCTATGGTATGGAGACCCAGTACTTC; CDR3: CAIVYGMETQYF
D: TRBD2; J: TRBJ2-1; V: TRBV5-4; size: .; DNA: TGTGCCAGCTCGAGGACTAGCGGGAGCTCCTACAATGAGCAGTTCTTC; CDR3: CASSRTSGSSYNEQFF
D: .; J: TRBJ2-2; V: TRBV7-8; size: .; DNA: TGTGCCAGCAGCATGTGGGGCTACACCGGGGAGCTGTTTTTT; CDR3: CASSMWGYTGELFF
D: .; J: TRBJ1-1; V: TRBV7-9; size: .; DNA: TGTGCCAGCAGCTTACAGGGGCCGAACACTGAAGCTTTCTTT; CDR3: CASSLQGPNTEAFF
D: TRBD1; J: TRBJ1-1; V: TRBV6-5; size: .; DNA: TGTGCCAGCAGTTGGGACAGGGGAAACACTGAAGCTTTCTTT; CDR3: CASSWDRGNTEAFF
D: TRBD1; J: TRBJ2-7; V: TRBV6-5; size: .; DNA: TGTGCCAGCAGTTACGCACAGGGGGCAAGGAACGAGCAGTACTTC; CDR3: CASSYAQGARNEQYF
D: TRBD1; J: TRBJ1-2; V: TRBV19; size: .; DNA: TGTGCCAGTAGTATATCGACAGGGGTTGGCTACACCTTC; CDR3: CASSISTGVGYTF
D: TRBD2; J: TRBJ2-3; V: TRBV7-2; size: once; DNA: TGTGCCAGCAGCTTAGCCTTATTGGGCGGGGGGGGCACAGATACGCAGTATTTT; CDR3: CASSLALLGGGGTDTQYF
D: .; J: TRBJ2-7; V: TRBV5-1; size: .; DNA: TGCGCCAGCAGCTACCGGGACATCACCTACGAGCAGTACTTC; CDR3: CASSYRDITYEQYF
D: .; J: TRBJ1-2; V: TRBV6-5; size: .; DNA: TGTGCCAGCAGTTTAATCGGGGTTGGCTACACCTTC; CDR3: CASSLIGVGYTF
D: .; J: TRBJ2-6; V: TRBV18; size: .; DNA: TGTGCCAGCTCACCACTTCCGAGCCCCTCGAGCTCTGGGGCCAACGTCCTGACTTTC; CDR3: CASSPLPSPSSSGANVLTF
D: .; J: TRBJ1-6; V: TRBV21-1; size: .; DNA: TGTGCCAGCAGTGAGTCAGTAGCTACAATACATCATAATTCACCCCTCCACTTT; CDR3: CASSESVATIHHNSPLHF
D: TRBD2; J: TRBJ2-5; V: TRBV7-8; size: .; DNA: TGTGCCAGCCATTACCGGGACTACCTTTTCTCGGGCGAGACCCAGTACTTC; CDR3: CASHYRDYLFSGETQYF
D: .; J: TRBJ2-1; V: TRBV2; size: .; DNA: TGTGCCAGCACCGCGGAGCGGACCCCTAACAATGAGCAGTTCTTC; CDR3: CASTAERTPNNEQFF
D: .; J: TRBJ2-2; V: TRBV5-1; size: .; DNA: TGCGCCAGCAGCTTGGGACACACGAACACCGGGGAGCTGTTTTTT; CDR3: CASSLGHTNTGELFF
D: .; J: TRBJ1-1; V: TRBV27; size: .; DNA: TGTGCCAGCAGCACAGGTGAAGCTGAAGCTTTCTTT; CDR3: CASSTGEAEAFF
D: .; J: TRBJ2-3; V: TRBV18; size: .; DNA: TGTGCCAGCTCACCAGGGCTAGCCGGAGATACGCAGTATTTT; CDR3: CASSPGLAGDTQYF
D: .; J: TRBJ1-2; V: TRBV30; size: .; DNA: TGTGCCTGGAGTGGAGGACTCCAGTATGGCTACACCTTC; CDR3: CAWSGGLQYGYTF
D: .; J: TRBJ1-1; V: TRBV9; size: .; DNA: TGTGCCAGCAGCGTAGGTGGCCAGGACACTGAAGCTTTCTTT; CDR3: CASSVGGQDTEAFF
D: TRBD1; J: TRBJ2-1; V: TRBV6-1; size: .; DNA: TGTGCCAGCAGTGGGGACAGGGTAAGGAATGAGCAGTTCTTC; CDR3: CASSGDRVRNEQFF
D: .; J: TRBJ1-1; V: TRBV2; size: .; DNA: TGTGCCAGCAGTAGACAGAGCGCTGAAGCTTTCTTT; CDR3: CASSRQSAEAFF
D: .; J: TRBJ2-3; V: TRBV29-1; size: .; DNA: TGCAGCGTTGGGAGGGTTTCCACAGATACGCAGTATTTT; CDR3: CSVGRVSTDTQYF
D: TRBD1; J: TRBJ2-3; V: TRBV7-9; size: .; DNA: TGTGCCAGCAGCCCTAGCCGGGACAGGGTAACAGATACGCAGTATTTT; CDR3: CASSPSRDRVTDTQYF
D: TRBD1; J: TRBJ2-7; V: TRBV6-6; size: .; DNA: TGTGCCAGCAGTTTCGACAGGGCCTACGAGCAGTACTTC; CDR3: CASSFDRAYEQYF
D: .; J: TRBJ1-1; V: TRBV7-9; size: .; DNA: TGTGCCAGCAGCTTAGCGCTCGGCGGTTTTGATTCTTTCTTT; CDR3: CASSLALGGFDSFF
D: .; J: TRBJ1-2; V: TRBV19; size: .; DNA: TGTGCCAGTAGCCTTTCTTGGGGCAGGGGTGATGGCTACACCTTC; CDR3: CASSLSWGRGDGYTF
D: TRBD1; J: TRBJ2-3; V: TRBV19; size: .; DNA: TGTGCCAGTAGTATTCAGGGGGTTTTTAAGGATACGCAGTATTTT; CDR3: CASSIQGVFKDTQYF
D: .; J: TRBJ2-7; V: TRBV7-2; size: .; DNA: TGTGCCAGCAGCTTATCCACACATACCTACGAGCAGTACTTC; CDR3: CASSLSTHTYEQYF
D: .; J: TRBJ2-5; V: TRBV7-2; size: .; DNA: TGTGCCAGCAGCTTAGCGGGGGCACAAGAGACCCAGTACTTC; CDR3: CASSLAGAQETQYF
D: TRBD2; J: TRBJ2-7; V: TRBV2; size: .; DNA: TGTGCCACCCGGCGGGTTAGCGGGGGCGGCGAGCAGTACTTC; CDR3: CATRRVSGGGEQYF
D: .; J: TRBJ2-4; V: TRBV2; size: .; DNA: TGTGCCAGCAGTGAATGGCGGGACTCGGGCATTCAGTACTTC; CDR3: CASSEWRDSGIQYF
D: .; J: TRBJ1-1; V: TRBV6-1; size: once; DNA: TGTGCCAGCAGTGAACATGGAGGACGAGGGAACACTGAAGCTTTCTTT; CDR3: CASSEHGGRGNTEAFF
D: .; J: TRBJ2-3; V: TRBV1; size: .; DNA: TGCACCAGCAGCCAAGTACGTCAAGCGGGGGGGACTAGCACAGATACGCAGTATTTT; CDR3: CTSSQVRQAGGTSTDTQYF
D: TRBD2; J: TRBJ2-5; V: TRBV19; size: .; DNA: TGTGCCAGTAGTGGAGCGGGAGGCGGGGAGACCCAGTACTTC; CDR3: CASSGAGGGETQYF
D: .; J: TRBJ1-2; V: TRBV28; size: .; DNA: TGTGCCAGCAGTTTATCGCGGAGCACAGGGTTCTATGGCTACACCTTC; CDR3: CASSLSRSTGFYGYTF
D: .; J: TRBJ2-1; V: TRBV11-3; size: .; DNA: TGTGCCAGCAGCTCGATTCTGGGGGGACGAGAGCAGTTCTTC; CDR3: CASSSILGGREQFF
D: .; J: TRBJ1-1; V: TRBV11-2; size: .; DNA: TGTGCCAGCAGGGTAACAGGTGGCACTGAAGCTTTCTTT; CDR3: CASRVTGGTEAFF
D: TRBD2; J: TRBJ2-5; V: TRBV19; size: few; DNA: TGTGCCAGTAGTGGACTAGCGGGAGGTGGGGAGACCCAGTACTTC; CDR3: CASSGLAGGGETQYF
D: TRBD2; J: TRBJ2-1; V: TRBV5-1; size: .; DNA: TGCGCCAGCAGCTTGGGGATGACTAGCGGGGGTCACAATGAGCAGTTCTTC; CDR3: CASSLGMTSGGHNEQFF
D: .; J: TRBJ2-5; V: TRBV7-3; size: .; DNA: TGTGCCAGCAGCTTAACAGGGGGCCAAGAGACCCAGTACTTC; CDR3: CASSLTGGQETQYF
D: .; J: TRBJ1-4; V: TRBV27; size: .; DNA: TGTGCCAGCAGTTTATCCCGAGGGGCGCGGGGTGAAAAACTGTTTTTT; CDR3: CASSLSRGARGEKLFF
D: TRBD1; J: TRBJ2-5; V: TRBV7-2; size: .; DNA: TGTGCCAGCAGCTTAAACAGGGGGGTAGAGACCCAGTACTTC; CDR3: CASSLNRGVETQYF
D: TRBD2; J: TRBJ2-1; V: TRBV7-9; size: .; DNA: TGTGCCAGCAGCTTAGGGCTAGCGGGGGGGCCAAGGTACAATGAGCAGTTCTTC; CDR3: CASSLGLAGGPRYNEQFF